This T cell receptor (beta chain) originates from a study of monozygotic twins with inflammatory bowel disease. With regard to this clonotype: Its antigen remains unidentified.

CDR1 is LNHDA and CDR2 is SQIVND in the germline V gene (reference sequence). CDR3 length: 15 residues. General study findings and limits: IBD-affected twins scored below their healthy co-twins in TCRbeta diversity (inverse Simpson).

TCRdb reprocessed the 5' RACE reads and stores each CDR3 protein as one record, lacking DNA. This sample's table has approximately 420,000 distinct CDR3 sequences. Input material: blood. This chain links TRBV19 with TRBJ1-6; no DNA is available, so the TRBD1 call from TCRdb remains unchecked. This sequence originates from a human donor with ulcerative colitis or Crohn's disease, or a healthy co-twin of an affected twin (not recorded which). The CDR3 protein is CASSAPDRAWSPLHF.